This TCR beta chain was captured by sequencing in a study of blood T cell repertoires in COVID-19. Whole-study context: COVID-19 samples from acute and convalescent phases originated in the United States, Italy and Spain. Sample material is recorded as cDNA or gDNA derived from T cells, B-cell-depleted T cells, or PBMCs.

The CDR3 covers 15 residues. Trimming cost V 6 bases and J 8 bases; bases outside gene matches: 11. Germline CDR1 reads SNHLY; CDR2 reads FYNNEI. Authors' analysis steps: Reference gene primer amplification gave estimated nucleated cell counts. Method: immunoSEQ multiplex PCR; TCRdb's copy keeps in-frame clones and lacks some. The D gene and trimming were derived from the DNA, and the V and J assignments and clone size from that table. The table records fewer than 350,000 clones, 86% of them present only once. Sequencing was performed on peripheral blood. The receptor was derived from a woman aged 25 to 39 who had recovered from COVID-19. V gene TRBV2 combines with J gene TRBJ1-4, with 8 bases fitting TRBD1. CDR3 bases: TGTGCCAGCAGCCCCGATCAGGGGGCCGAGGAAAAACTGTTTTTT. Protein: CASSPDQGAEEKLFF.